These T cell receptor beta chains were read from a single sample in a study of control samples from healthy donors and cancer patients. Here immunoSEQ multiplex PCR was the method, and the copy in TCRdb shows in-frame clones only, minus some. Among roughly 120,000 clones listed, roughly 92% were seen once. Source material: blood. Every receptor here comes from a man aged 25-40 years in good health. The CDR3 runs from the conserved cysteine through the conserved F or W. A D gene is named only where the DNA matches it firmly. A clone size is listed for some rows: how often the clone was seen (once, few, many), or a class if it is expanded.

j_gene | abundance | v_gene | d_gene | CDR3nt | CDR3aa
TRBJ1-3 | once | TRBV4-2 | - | TGTGCCAGCAGCCAAGAAGTGGGCTCTGGAAACACCATATATTTT | CASSQEVGSGNTIYF
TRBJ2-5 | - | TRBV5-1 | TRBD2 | TGCGCCAGCAGCCAACGGGCCCCTGGTGGGACTAGCGGGGGGTCGCGGGAGACCCAGTACTTC | CASSQRAPGGTSGGSRETQYF
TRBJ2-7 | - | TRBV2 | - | TGTGCCAGCAGTGAAGCAGTGGGGCCCAGGGCCTACGAGCAGTACTTC | CASSEAVGPRAYEQYF
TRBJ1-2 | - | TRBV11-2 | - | TGTGCCAGCAGCGACGGGCCCGGTATGGTCTTGAGCGAGGATGGCTACACCTTC | CASSDGPGMVLSEDGYTF
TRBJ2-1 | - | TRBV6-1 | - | TGTGCCAGCAGTGAAGCGGAAGCCGGAGGGGAGTTCTTC | CASSEAEAGGEFF
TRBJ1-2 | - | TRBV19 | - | TGTGCCAGTATCCCGACCTATACAGGGTTGGACTATGGCTACACCTTC | CASIPTYTGLDYGYTF
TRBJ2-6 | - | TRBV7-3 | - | TGTGCCAGCAGCTCAAACCCTGGGGGCTCTGGGGCCAACGTCCTGACTTTC | CASSSNPGGSGANVLTF
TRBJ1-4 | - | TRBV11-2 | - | TGTGCCAGCAGCTTAGCAGGGAGGGATGAAAAACTGTTTTTT | CASSLAGRDEKLFF
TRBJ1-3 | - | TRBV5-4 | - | TGTGCCAGCAGCGCCGGGGGAACTGGAAACACCATATATTTT | CASSAGGTGNTIYF
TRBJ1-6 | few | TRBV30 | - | TGTGCCTGGAGTGTTCTTTGGAGGAATTCCTATAATTCACCCCTCCACTTT | CAWSVLWRNSYNSPLHF
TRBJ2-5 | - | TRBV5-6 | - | TGTGCCAGCAGCTTTATTAGTACGACAGAGACCCAGTACTTC | CASSFISTTETQYF
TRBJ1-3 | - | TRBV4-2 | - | TGTGCCAGCAGCCAAGAGGAGACAGTTGGAAACACCATATATTTT | CASSQEETVGNTIYF
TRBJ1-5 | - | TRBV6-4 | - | TGTGCCAGCAGTCCGGACGGGAATCAGCCCCAGCATTTT | CASSPDGNQPQHF
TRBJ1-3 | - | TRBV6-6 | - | TGTGCCAGCAGGGCCACAGGGGGAAACACCATATATTTT | CASRATGGNTIYF
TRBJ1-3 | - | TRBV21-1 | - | TGTGCCAGCAGCAAAGCGGCAAGGGGAAGCTCTGGAAACACCATATATTTT | CASSKAARGSSGNTIYF
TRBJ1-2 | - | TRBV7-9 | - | TGTGCCAGCAGCTTAGCGGCAGACTATGGCTACACCTTC | CASSLAADYGYTF
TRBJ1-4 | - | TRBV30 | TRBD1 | TGTGCCTGGAGGGGACAGCCAAATGAAAAACTGTTTTTT | CAWRGQPNEKLFF
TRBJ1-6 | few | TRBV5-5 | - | TGTGCCAGCAGTTACTCCATGGGGTCCCTCCACTTT | CASSYSMGSLHF
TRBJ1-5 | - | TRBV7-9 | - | TGTGCCAGCAGCTCGGACAGAGGACAGCCCCAGCATTTT | CASSSDRGQPQHF
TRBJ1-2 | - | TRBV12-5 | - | TGTGCTAGTGGTTTGGGGGTGGACTATGGCTACACCTTC | CASGLGVDYGYTF
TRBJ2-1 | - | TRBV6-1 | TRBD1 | TGTGCCAGCAGTGTTCCCCCGGGACAGGGGTTGGATGAGCAGTTCTTC | CASSVPPGQGLDEQFF
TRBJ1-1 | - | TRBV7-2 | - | TGTGCCAGCAGCCTAGACAGTCCAGAAGCTTTCTTT | CASSLDSPEAFF
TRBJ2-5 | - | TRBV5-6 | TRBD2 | TGTGCCAGCAGCCCGTGGACTAGCGAACCGAAAGAGACCCAGTACTTC | CASSPWTSEPKETQYF
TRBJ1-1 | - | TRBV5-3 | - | TGTGCCAGATTGGACCACGGGACTAAGGACACTGAAGCTTTCTTT | CARLDHGTKDTEAFF
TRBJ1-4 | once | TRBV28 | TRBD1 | TGTGCCAGCCTACAGGGGGAAAAACTGTTTTTT | CASLQGEKLFF
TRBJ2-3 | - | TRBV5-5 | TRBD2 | TGTGCCAGCAGCCGGACTAGCGGGGGGGCCTTTGAAGATACGCAGTATTTT | CASSRTSGGAFEDTQYF
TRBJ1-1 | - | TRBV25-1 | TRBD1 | TGTGCCAGCAGTGACGACTACCGATTCCCCGGGACAGGGAATGAAGCTTTCTTT | CASSDDYRFPGTGNEAFF
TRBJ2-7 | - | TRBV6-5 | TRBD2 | TGTGCCAGCAGAACCTCAGCGGGGACCTCCTACGAGCAGTACTTC | CASRTSAGTSYEQYF